The rows below give T cell receptor beta chains drawn from one sample of a study of breast tumors, draining lymph nodes, adjacent tissues. TCRdb processed the multiplex PCR reads anew with MiXCR; each CDR3 protein has one entry. The sample carries some 65,000 distinct CDR3 sequences, 40% to 55% recorded once. The sequenced sample consisted of breast tumor tissue. The receptor source for this set is a female donor with breast cancer. Some clones in this sample may be carry-over from other donors' samples. The CDR3 runs from the conserved cysteine through the conserved F or W. D genes are given only for firm matches. A clone size is listed for some rows: how often the clone was seen (once, few, many), or a class if it is expanded.

j_gene | d_gene | v_gene | abundance | CDR3aa | CDR3nt
TRBJ2-6 | - | TRBV19 | many | CASAGRAERDSGANVLTF | TGTGCCAGTGCCGGGCGGGCGGAGAGGGACTCTGGGGCCAACGTCCTGACTTTC
TRBJ1-6 | - | TRBV18 | - | CASSSTGPLYNSPIHF | TGTGCCAGCTCATCGACAGGACCCCTCTATAATTCACCCATCCACTTT
TRBJ1-6 | TRBD1 | TRBV11-3 | - | CASRGDRNSNSPLHF | TGTGCCAGCAGGGGGGACAGGAACTCTAATTCACCCCTCCACTTT
TRBJ2-7 | - | TRBV7-2 | - | CASSFYICSARARGRGTYEQYF | -
TRBJ1-2 | - | TRBV12-3/TRBV12-4 | - | CASSPYRDGYTF | TGTGCCAGCAGTCCCTACAGGGATGGCTACACCTTC
TRBJ2-7 | TRBD2 | TRBV27 | many | CASSLHGLAALTYEQYF | TGTGCCAGCAGTTTACACGGCCTAGCGGCGCTGACCTACGAGCAGTACTTC
TRBJ2-2 | - | TRBV6-1 | - | CASSAGPNTGELFF | TGTGCCAGCAGTGCGGGACCTAACACCGGGGAGCTGTTTTTT
TRBJ1-2 | TRBD1 | TRBV19 | many | CASIPGGTGVYGYTF | TGTGCCAGTATCCCGGGAGGGACAGGGGTATATGGCTACACCTTC
TRBJ2-2 | - | TRBV6-5 | many | CASSNRAGELFF | TGTGCCAGCAGCAACAGGGCCGGGGAGCTGTTTTTT
TRBJ1-4 | TRBD1 | TRBV7-2 | - | CASSPGGTGAEKLFF | TGTGCCAGCAGCCCGGGGGGGACAGGGGCTGAAAAACTGTTTTTT
TRBJ2-6 | - | TRBV19 | once | CASSIRAGTEAFFGATVLTF | -
TRBJ2-7 | TRBD2 | TRBV2 | many | CASSQEASGMAYEQYF | TGTGCCAGCAGTCAAGAGGCTAGCGGGATGGCCTACGAGCAGTACTTC
TRBJ2-2 | - | TRBV6-5 | many | CASSHSPGSGELFF | TGTGCCAGCAGTCACTCTCCCGGGTCGGGGGAGCTGTTTTTT
TRBJ1-2 | - | TRBV20-1 | - | CSASRGGVDYGYTF | TGCAGTGCGAGCAGGGGAGGGGTTGACTATGGCTACACCTTC
TRBJ2-5 | - | TRBV7-2 | - | CASSLTGFGQETQYF | TGTGCCAGCAGCTTAACGGGTTTTGGTCAAGAGACTCAGTACTTC
TRBJ2-1 | - | TRBV7-9 | many | CASSFPDIDEQFF | TGTGCCAGCAGCTTTCCCGATATCGATGAGCAGTTCTTC
TRBJ2-2 | - | TRBV19 | - | CASTIGGGQIPYEQYFGELFF | -
TRBJ1-4 | - | TRBV4-2 | - | CAGSQDLKSKLFF | TGTGCCGGCAGCCAAGATTTGAAGTCAAAACTGTTTTTT
TRBJ1-6 | - | TRBV18 | many | CASSPRDLHNSPLHF | TGTGCCAGCTCACCAAGAGACCTCCATAATTCACCCCTCCACTTT
TRBJ2-1 | TRBD1 | TRBV4-1 | - | CASSLRQGGHEWFF | TGCGCCAGCAGCTTAAGACAGGGGGGGCATGAGTGGTTCTTC
TRBJ2-2 | - | TRBV7-3 | - | CASSAGQGSCFF | -
TRBJ2-7 | TRBD2 | TRBV14 | once | CASSRRTSGRQFNIGSYEQYF | TGTGCCAGCAGCCGACGGACTAGCGGGAGACAATTCAACATTGGCTCCTACGAGCAGTACTTC
TRBJ1-5 | - | TRBV24-1 | - | CATMGVDQPQHF | TGTGCCACAATGGGAGTTGATCAGCCCCAGCATTTT
TRBJ2-3 | - | TRBV4-2 | many | CASSQDAFSGYGTDTQYF | TGTGCCAGCAGCCAAGACGCCTTCTCCGGGTACGGCACAGATACGCAGTATTTT
TRBJ2-7 | - | TRBV19 | many | CASSIDLSRAEQYF | TGTGCCAGTAGTATAGATCTAAGCAGGGCCGAGCAGTACTTC
TRBJ2-4 | - | TRBV18 | - | CASSPHEGRMNIQYF | TGTGCCAGCTCACCACATGAGGGGAGGATGAACATTCAGTACTTC
TRBJ2-7 | TRBD1 | TRBV11-3 | many | CASSLDYSRDRGYEQYF | TGTGCCAGCAGCTTAGATTACTCCCGGGACAGGGGGTACGAGCAGTACTTC
TRBJ1-2 | TRBD1 | TRBV3-1 | many | CASSQVDRSPGGYTF | TGTGCCAGCAGCCAAGTGGACAGGTCCCCTGGAGGCTACACCTTC
TRBJ2-1 | TRBD2 | TRBV10-3 | many | CATKTSGSEAEQFF | TGTGCCACCAAGACTAGCGGGAGCGAGGCTGAGCAGTTCTTC
TRBJ1-4 | - | TRBV29-1 | - | CSGGEVKINEKLFF | TGCAGCGGAGGGGAGGTGAAAATCAATGAAAAACTGTTTTTT
TRBJ2-3 | - | TRBV11-3 | medium-sized | CASSLGDTQYF | TGTGCCAGCAGCTTAGGAGATACGCAGTATTTT
TRBJ1-1 | TRBD1 | TRBV7-2 | - | CASSLRLGRGLGTEAFF | TGTGCCAGCAGCTTACGCTTGGGCAGGGGGCTTGGCACTGAAGCTTTCTTT
TRBJ2-2 | - | TRBV7-9 | many | CASSLRTPSTGELFF | TGTGCCAGCAGCTTAAGGACGCCATCGACCGGGGAGCTGTTTTTT
TRBJ2-1 | TRBD2 | TRBV7-9 | many | CASSLGLAGDLNEQFF | TGTGCCAGCAGTCTTGGACTAGCGGGAGATCTGAATGAGCAGTTCTTC
TRBJ2-5 | - | TRBV5-6 | - | CASSWVRETQYF | TGTGCCAGCAGCTGGGTGAGGGAGACCCAGTACTTC
TRBJ2-2 | - | TRBV19 | - | CVSSNPNTGELFF | TGTGTCAGTAGTAATCCCAACACCGGGGAGTTGTTTTTT
TRBJ2-7 | TRBD2 | TRBV6-5 | many | CASSSRHPGLAGSYEQYF | TGTGCCAGCAGTTCTCGACATCCGGGACTAGCGGGTTCCTACGAGCAGTACTTC
TRBJ1-1 | - | TRBV6-4 | few | CASSETVLSTEAFF | TGTGCCAGCAGTGAGACAGTCTTGAGCACTGAAGCTTTCTTT
TRBJ2-7 | TRBD1 | TRBV7-2 | - | CASSIQDRFSYEQYF | TGTGCCAGCAGCATACAGGACAGGTTCTCCTACGAGCAGTACTTC
TRBJ2-2 | TRBD1 | TRBV29-1 | - | CSVRLVGQGTGELFF | TGCAGCGTTCGGTTGGTTGGACAGGGCACCGGGGAGCTGTTTTTT
TRBJ2-5 | TRBD2 | TRBV7-2 | - | CASSSRLAGGRQETQYF | TGTGCCAGCAGCTCTAGACTAGCGGGGGGCCGGCAAGAGACCCAGTACTTC
TRBJ2-1 | - | TRBV12-3/TRBV12-4 | many | CASSWVYNEQFF | TGTGCCAGTAGCTGGGTCTACAATGAGCAGTTCTTC
TRBJ2-1 | - | TRBV9 | many | CASSVGSGAYNEQFF | TGTGCCAGCAGCGTAGGAAGTGGTGCCTACAATGAGCAGTTCTTC
TRBJ1-4 | - | TRBV9 | - | CASSGQPGLANEKLFF | TGTGCCAGCAGCGGACAACCGGGACTAGCTAATGAAAAACTGTTTTTT
TRBJ2-5 | TRBD2 | TRBV2 | - | CASSVGLAGGLQETQYF | TGTGCCAGCAGCGTTGGGTTAGCGGGAGGGCTGCAAGAGACCCAGTACTTC
TRBJ2-2 | - | TRBV6-5 | - | CASSQLGSVGGPNTGELFF | TGTGCCAGCAGCCAACTCGGGTCCGTGGGGGGACCGAACACCGGGGAGCTGTTTTTT
TRBJ1-2 | TRBD1 | TRBV15 | - | CATSRAGQGGVGYTF | TGTGCCACCAGCAGAGCGGGACAGGGGGGCGTGGGCTACACCTTC
TRBJ2-5 | - | TRBV5-6 | many | CASSSRIGGETQYF | TGTGCCAGCAGCTCAAGGATAGGGGGAGAGACCCAGTACTTC
TRBJ2-1 | TRBD2 | TRBV20-1 | - | CSARAPSGSYEQFF | TGCAGTGCTAGAGCACCTAGCGGGAGCTATGAGCAGTTCTTC
TRBJ2-1 | - | TRBV7-2 | - | CASSLGVPTDYNEQFF | TGTGCCAGCAGCTTAGGGGTACCCACAGATTACAATGAGCAGTTCTTC
TRBJ1-1 | - | TRBV4-2 | - | CASSQVSEGGTEAFF | TGTGCCAGCAGCCAAGTCTCGGAAGGGGGCACTGAAGCTTTCTTT
TRBJ2-7 | TRBD1 | TRBV7-9 | - | CAGTGTGLGEQYF | TGTGCCGGGACCGGGACAGGGCTCGGCGAGCAGTACTTC
TRBJ1-2 | TRBD1 | TRBV7-9 | many | CASSAVDRGWGGYPF | TGTGCCAGCAGCGCCGTCGACAGGGGTTGGGGTGGCTACCCCTTC
TRBJ2-7 | TRBD2 | TRBV7-2 | medium-sized | CASSTLAGVTYEQYF | TGTGCCAGCAGCACACTAGCGGGGGTTACCTACGAGCAGTACTTC
TRBJ2-1 | - | TRBV20-1 | many | CSARPNMNYNEQFF | TGCAGTGCTAGACCTAATATGAACTACAATGAGCAGTTCTTC